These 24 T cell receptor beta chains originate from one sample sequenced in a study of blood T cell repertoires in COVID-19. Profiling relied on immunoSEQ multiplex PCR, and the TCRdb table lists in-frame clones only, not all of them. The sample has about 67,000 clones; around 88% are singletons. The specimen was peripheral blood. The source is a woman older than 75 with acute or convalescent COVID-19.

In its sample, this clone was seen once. In nucleotides, the CDR3 is TGTGCCAGCAGCTTCACAGGGGGGGACACGCAGTATTTT. Amino acids: CASSFTGGDTQYF. The rearrangement joins TRBV12-3 or TRBV12-4 to TRBJ2-3; possible D gene TRBD1, 8 bases. V lost 6 bases, J lost 9 bases, and 16 bases lay in between. The CDR3 spans 13 residues.

CDR3 nucleotides: TGTGCCAGCAGCCAAACGAAAACAAACTCCTACAATGAGCAGTTCTTC. Encoded protein: CASSQTKTNSYNEQFF. The V gene is TRBV11-2, the J gene TRBJ2-1; no reliable D call. The CDR3 runs to 16 residues. Germline CDR1 is SGHAT and CDR2 is FQNNGV. With 5 bases removed from V and 0 bases from J, the gap between germline ends came to 14 bases. Full variable domain (outside the CDR3, taken from reference TRBV11-2 and TRBJ2-1): EAGVAQSPRYKIIEKRQSVAFWCNPISGHATLYWYQQILGQGPKLLIQFQNNGVVDDSQLPKDRFSAERLKGVDSTLKIQPAKLEDSAVYLCASSQTKTNSYNEQFFGPGTRLTVL.

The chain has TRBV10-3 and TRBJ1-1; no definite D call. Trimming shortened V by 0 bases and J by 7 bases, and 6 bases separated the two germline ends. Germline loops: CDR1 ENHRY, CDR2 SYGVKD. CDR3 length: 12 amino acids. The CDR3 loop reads CAISESTGEAFF. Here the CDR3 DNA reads TGTGCCATCAGTGAGTCGACGGGTGAAGCTTTCTTT.

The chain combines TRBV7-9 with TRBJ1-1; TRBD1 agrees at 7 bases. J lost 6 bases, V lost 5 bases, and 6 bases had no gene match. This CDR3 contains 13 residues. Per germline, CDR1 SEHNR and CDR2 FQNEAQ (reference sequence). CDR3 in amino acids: CASSPQGEAEAFF. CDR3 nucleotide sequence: TGTGCCAGCAGCCCCCAGGGGGAGGCTGAAGCTTTCTTT.

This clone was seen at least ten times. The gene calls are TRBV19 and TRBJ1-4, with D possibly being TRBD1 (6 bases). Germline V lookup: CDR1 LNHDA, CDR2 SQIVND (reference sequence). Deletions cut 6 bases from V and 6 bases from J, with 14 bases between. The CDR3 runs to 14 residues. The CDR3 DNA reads TGTGCCAGTAGCAAGGGGACATGGGATGAAAAACTGTTTTTT. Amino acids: CASSKGTWDEKLFF.

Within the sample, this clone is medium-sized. The CDR3 loop is CASLKGRSDTDTQYF. Written as DNA, the CDR3 is TGTGCCAGCCTTAAGGGGCGGAGTGACACAGATACGCAGTATTTT. The chain employs TRBV7-2 and TRBJ2-3, with D possibly TRBD1 on 5 matching bases. From germline, CDR1 is SGHTA and CDR2 FQGNSA. The V gene lost 8 bases and the J gene lost 2 bases, with 17 bases spanning the gap. CDR3 length: 15 residues.

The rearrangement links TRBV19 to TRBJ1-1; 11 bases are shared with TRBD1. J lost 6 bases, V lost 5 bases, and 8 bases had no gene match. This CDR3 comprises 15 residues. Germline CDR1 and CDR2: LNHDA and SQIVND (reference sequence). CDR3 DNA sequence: TGTGCCAGTAGTTCAAGGACAGGGGGCATCGCTGAAGCTTTCTTT. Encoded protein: CASSSRTGGIAEAFF.

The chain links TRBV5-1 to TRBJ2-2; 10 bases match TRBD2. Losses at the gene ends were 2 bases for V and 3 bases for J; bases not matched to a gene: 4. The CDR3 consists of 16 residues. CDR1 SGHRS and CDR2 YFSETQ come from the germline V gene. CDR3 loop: CASSLAGGPDTGELFF. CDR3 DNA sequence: TGCGCCAGCAGCTTAGCGGGAGGGCCGGACACCGGGGAGCTGTTTTTT.

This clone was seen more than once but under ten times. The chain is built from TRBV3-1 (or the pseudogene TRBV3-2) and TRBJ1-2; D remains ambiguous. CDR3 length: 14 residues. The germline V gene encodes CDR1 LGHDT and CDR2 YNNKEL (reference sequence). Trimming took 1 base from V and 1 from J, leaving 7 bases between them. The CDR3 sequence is CASSQVSGNYGYTF. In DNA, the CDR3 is TGTGCCAGCAGCCAAGTTTCAGGTAACTATGGCTACACCTTC.

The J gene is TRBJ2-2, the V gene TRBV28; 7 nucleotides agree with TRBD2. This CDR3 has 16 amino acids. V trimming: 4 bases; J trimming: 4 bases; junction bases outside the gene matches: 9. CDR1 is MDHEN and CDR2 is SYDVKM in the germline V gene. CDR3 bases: TGTGCCAGCAGTTGGGGGGGTGGTCGGGTCACCGGGGAGCTGTTTTTT. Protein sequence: CASSWGGGRVTGELFF.

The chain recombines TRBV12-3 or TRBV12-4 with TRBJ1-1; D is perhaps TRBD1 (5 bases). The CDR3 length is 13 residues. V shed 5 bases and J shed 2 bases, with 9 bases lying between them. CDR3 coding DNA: TGTGCCAGCAGTCAACAGGCTAACACTGAAGCTTTCTTT. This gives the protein CASSQQANTEAFF.

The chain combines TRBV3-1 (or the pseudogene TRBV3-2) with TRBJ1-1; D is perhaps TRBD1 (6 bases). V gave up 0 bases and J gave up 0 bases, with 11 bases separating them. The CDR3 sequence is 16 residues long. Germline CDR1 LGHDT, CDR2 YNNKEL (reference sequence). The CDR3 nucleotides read TGTGCCAGCAGCCAAGATCTTCCAGGGGTGAACACTGAAGCTTTCTTT. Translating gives CASSQDLPGVNTEAFF.

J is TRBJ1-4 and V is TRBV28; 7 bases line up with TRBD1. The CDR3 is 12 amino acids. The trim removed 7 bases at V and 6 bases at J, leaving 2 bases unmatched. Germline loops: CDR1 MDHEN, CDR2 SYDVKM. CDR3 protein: CASTGTDEKLFF. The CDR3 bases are TGTGCCAGCACCGGGACAGATGAAAAACTGTTTTTT.

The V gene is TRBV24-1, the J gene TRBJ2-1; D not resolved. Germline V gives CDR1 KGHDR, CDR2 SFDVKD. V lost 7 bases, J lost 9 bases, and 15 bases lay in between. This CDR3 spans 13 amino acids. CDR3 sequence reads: CATRRTLGTEQFF. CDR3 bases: TGTGCCACCAGGCGCACCCTAGGCACTGAGCAGTTCTTC.

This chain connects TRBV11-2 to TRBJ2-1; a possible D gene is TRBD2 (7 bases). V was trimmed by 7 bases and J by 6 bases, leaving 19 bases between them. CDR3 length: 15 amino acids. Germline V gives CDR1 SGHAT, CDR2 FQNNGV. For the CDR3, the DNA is TGTGCCAGCATCCTAGTCCGGGGGGCCACCAATGAGCAGTTCTTC. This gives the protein CASILVRGATNEQFF.

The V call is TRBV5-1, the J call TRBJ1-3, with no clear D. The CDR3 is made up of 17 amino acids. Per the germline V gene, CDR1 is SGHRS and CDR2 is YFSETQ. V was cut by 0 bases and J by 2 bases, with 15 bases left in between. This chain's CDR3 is CASSLAVGSSAGNTIYF. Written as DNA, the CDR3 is TGCGCCAGCAGCTTGGCCGTTGGGAGTTCAGCTGGAAACACCATATATTTT.

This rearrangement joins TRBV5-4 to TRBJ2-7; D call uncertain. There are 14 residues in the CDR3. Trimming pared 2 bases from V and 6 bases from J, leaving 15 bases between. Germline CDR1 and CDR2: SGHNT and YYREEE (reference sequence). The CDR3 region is CASSLWSGNSEQYF. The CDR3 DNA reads TGTGCCAGCAGCTTATGGTCAGGTAACTCCGAGCAGTACTTC.

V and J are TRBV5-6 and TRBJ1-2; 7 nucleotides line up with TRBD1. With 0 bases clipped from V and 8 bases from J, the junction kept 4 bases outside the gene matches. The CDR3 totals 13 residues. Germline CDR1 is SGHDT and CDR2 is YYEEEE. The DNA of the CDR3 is TGTGCCAGCAGCTTGGGACAGGGTCCCGGCTACACCTTC. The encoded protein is CASSLGQGPGYTF. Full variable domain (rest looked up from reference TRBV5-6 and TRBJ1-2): DAGVTQSPTHLIKTRGQQVTLRCSPKSGHDTVSWYQQALGQGPQFIFQYYEEEERQRGNFPDRFSGHQFPNYSSELNVNALLLGDSALYLCASSLGQGPGYTFGSGTRLTVV.

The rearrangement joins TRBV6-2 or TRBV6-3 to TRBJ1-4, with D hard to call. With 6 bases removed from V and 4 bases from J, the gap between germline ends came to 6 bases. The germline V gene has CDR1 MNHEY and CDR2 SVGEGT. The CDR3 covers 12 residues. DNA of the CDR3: TGTGCCAGCAGCGCGCTTAATGAAAAACTGTTTTTT. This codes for CASSALNEKLFF.

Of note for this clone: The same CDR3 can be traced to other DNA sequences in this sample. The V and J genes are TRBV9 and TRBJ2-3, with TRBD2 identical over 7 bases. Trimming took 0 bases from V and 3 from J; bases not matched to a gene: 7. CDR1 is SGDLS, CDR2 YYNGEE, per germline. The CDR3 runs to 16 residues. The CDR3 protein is CASSVGSSGITDTQYF. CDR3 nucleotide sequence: TGTGCCAGCAGCGTAGGGTCTAGCGGTATAACAGATACGCAGTATTTT.

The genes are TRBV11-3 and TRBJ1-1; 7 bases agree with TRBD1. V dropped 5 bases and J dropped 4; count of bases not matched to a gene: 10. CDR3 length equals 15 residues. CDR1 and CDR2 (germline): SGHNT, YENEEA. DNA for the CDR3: TGTGCCAGCAGCGAAGGGGGCTTGGGTGGCACTGAAGCTTTCTTT. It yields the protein CASSEGGLGGTEAFF.

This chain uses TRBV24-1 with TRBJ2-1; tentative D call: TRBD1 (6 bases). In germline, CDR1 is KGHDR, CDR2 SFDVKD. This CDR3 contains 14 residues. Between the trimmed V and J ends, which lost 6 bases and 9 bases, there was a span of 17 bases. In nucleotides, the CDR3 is TGTGCCACCAGTACCGGGACAACTTTTAGTGAGCAGTTCTTC. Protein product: CATSTGTTFSEQFF.

The CDR3 reads CASSLFGDSPLHF. CDR3 sequence (DNA): TGTGCCAGCAGCTTATTTGGAGATTCACCCCTCCACTTT. The chain employs TRBV7-2 and TRBJ1-6, with D unresolved. In germline, CDR1 is SGHTA, CDR2 FQGNSA. Trimming shortened V by 2 bases and J by 8 bases, and 7 bases separated the two germline ends. CDR3 size: 13 residues.

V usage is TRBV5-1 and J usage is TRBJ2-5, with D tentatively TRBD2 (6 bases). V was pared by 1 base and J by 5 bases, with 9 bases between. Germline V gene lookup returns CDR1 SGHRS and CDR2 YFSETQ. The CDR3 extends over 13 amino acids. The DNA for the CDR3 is TGCGCCAGCAGCTTGAGACTAGGCGAGACCCAGTACTTC. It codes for CASSLRLGETQYF.